One T cell receptor beta chain is described in this entry. What it binds is unknown. These data come from a study of OX40 agonist ivuxolimab in advanced cancers. Sequencing was performed with immunoSEQ multiplex PCR; in TCRdb, only in-frame clones are kept and a portion is missing. The sample includes some 60,000 clones, roughly 86% of them seen just once. The study, taken as a whole, reports: Among the lowest peripheral clonal expansion occurred in 0.1-3.0 mg/kg partial responders. The study observed clonal expansion of CD4+ and CD8+ blood T cells by week 6 at 0.1 to 3.0 mg/kg.

The V and J ends lost 8 bases and 2 bases, in that order; junction bases with no gene match: 5. The germline V gene encodes CDR1 MNHEY and CDR2 SMNVEV (reference sequence). The CDR3 is 13 residues long. Individuals having autoimmune disease history or systemic immunosuppression were not enrolled. The chain links TRBV27 to TRBJ2-5, with 7 bases fitting TRBD1. This TCR derives from an adult with an advanced solid tumor such as melanoma, head and neck, liver or kidney cancer. This material consisted of CD4+ or CD8+ T cells sorted from blood, taken in a trial of the OX40 agonist ivuxolimab. The CDR3 loop reads CASSGDRQETQYF. CDR3 coding DNA: TGTGCCAGCTCCGGGGACAGACAAGAGACCCAGTACTTC.